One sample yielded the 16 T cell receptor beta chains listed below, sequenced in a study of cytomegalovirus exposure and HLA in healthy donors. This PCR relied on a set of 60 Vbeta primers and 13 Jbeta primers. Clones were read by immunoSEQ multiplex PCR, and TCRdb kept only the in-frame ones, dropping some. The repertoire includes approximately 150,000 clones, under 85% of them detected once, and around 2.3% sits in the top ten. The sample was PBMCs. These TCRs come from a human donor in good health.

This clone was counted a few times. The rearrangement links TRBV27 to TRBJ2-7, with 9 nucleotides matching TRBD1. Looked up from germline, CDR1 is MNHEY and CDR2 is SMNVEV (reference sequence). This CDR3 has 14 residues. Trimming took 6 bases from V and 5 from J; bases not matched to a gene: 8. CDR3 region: CASSPHRGRHEQYF. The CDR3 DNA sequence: TGTGCCAGCAGCCCCCACAGGGGGCGGCACGAGCAGTACTTC.

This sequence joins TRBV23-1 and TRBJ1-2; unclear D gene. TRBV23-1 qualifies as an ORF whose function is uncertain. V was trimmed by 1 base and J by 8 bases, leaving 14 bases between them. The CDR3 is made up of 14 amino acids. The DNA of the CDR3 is TGCGCCAGCAGTCAATGGGCCCCCTCATCCGGCTACACCTTC. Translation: CASSQWAPSSGYTF.

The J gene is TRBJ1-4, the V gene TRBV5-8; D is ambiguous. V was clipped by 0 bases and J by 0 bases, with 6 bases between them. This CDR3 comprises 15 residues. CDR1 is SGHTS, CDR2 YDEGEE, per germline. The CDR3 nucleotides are TGTGCCAGCAGCTTGGGGCACGCAACTAATGAAAAACTGTTTTTT. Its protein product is CASSLGHATNEKLFF.

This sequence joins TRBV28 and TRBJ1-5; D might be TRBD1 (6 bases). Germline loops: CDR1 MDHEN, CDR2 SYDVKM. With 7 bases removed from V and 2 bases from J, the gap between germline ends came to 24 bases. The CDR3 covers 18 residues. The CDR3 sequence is CASMGVSQGPFGNQPQHF. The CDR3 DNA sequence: TGTGCCAGCATGGGTGTGAGTCAGGGGCCTTTTGGCAATCAGCCCCAGCATTTT.

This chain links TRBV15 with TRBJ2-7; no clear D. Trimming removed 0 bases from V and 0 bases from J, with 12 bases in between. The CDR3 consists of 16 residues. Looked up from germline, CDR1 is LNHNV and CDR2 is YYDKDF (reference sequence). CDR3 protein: CATSRDGWARSYEQYF. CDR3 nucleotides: TGTGCCACCAGCAGAGATGGATGGGCCCGCTCCTACGAGCAGTACTTC.

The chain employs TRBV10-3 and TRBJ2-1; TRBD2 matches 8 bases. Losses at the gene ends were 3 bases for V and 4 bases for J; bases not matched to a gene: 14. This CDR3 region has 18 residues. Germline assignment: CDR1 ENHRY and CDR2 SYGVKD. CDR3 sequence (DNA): TGTGCCATCAGTGACGGGAAAAAAAGCGGGGGTTGGTACAATGAGCAGTTCTTC. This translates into CAISDGKKSGGWYNEQFF.

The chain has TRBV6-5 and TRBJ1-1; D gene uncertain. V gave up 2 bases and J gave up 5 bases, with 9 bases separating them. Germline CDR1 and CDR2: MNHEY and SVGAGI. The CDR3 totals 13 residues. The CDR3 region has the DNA TGTGCCAGCAGTTACAAGGGAGAAACTGAAGCTTTCTTT. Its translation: CASSYKGETEAFF.

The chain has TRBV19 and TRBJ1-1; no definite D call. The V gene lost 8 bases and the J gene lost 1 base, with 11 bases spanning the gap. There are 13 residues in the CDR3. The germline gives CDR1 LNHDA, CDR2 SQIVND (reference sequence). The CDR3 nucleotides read TGTGCCAGTTTCGCTTCAGGGAACACTGAAGCTTTCTTT. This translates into CASFASGNTEAFF.

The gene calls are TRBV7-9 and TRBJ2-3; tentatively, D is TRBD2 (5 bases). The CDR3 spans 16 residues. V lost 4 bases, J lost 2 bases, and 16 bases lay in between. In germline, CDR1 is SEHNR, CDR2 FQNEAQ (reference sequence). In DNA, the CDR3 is TGTGCCAGCAGCTCGCCCCTAGCCCGTGACACAGATACGCAGTATTTT. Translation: CASSSPLARDTDTQYF.

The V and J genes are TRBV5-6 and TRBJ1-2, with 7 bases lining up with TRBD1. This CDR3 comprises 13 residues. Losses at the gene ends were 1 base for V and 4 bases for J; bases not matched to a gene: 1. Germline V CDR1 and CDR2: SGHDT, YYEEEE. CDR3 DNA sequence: TGTGCCAGCAGCTTGCCAGGGGGCTATGGCTACACCTTC. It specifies CASSLPGGYGYTF.

DNA of the CDR3: TGTGCCAGCAGCAAACAGGCAGTCTTTCGGTCACCCCTCCACTTT. It translates to CASSKQAVFRSPLHF. The chain has TRBV7-9 and TRBJ1-6; the D gene is possibly TRBD1 (5 bases). This CDR3 contains 15 residues. V shed 5 bases and J shed 10 bases, with 18 bases lying between them. Germline V CDR1 and CDR2: SEHNR, FQNEAQ (reference sequence).

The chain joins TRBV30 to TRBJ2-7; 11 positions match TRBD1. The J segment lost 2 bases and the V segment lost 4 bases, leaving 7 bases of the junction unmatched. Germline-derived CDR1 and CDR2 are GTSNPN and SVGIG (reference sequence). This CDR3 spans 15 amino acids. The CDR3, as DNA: TGTGCCTGGACCCCTGGGACAGGGGGTCCCTACGAGCAGTACTTC. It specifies CAWTPGTGGPYEQYF.

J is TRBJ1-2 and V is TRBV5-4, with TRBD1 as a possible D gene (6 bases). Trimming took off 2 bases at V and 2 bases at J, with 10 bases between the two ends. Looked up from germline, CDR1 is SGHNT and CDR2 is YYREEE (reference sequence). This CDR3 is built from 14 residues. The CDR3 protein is CASSLDRWNYGYTF. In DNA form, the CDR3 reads TGTGCCAGCAGCTTAGACAGGTGGAACTATGGCTACACCTTC.

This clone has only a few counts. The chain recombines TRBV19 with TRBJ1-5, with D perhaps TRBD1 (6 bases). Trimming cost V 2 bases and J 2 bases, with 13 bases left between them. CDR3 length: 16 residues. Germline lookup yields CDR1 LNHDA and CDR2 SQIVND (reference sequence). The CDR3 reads CASSIHQGRGNQPQHF. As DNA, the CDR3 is TGTGCCAGTAGTATACACCAGGGGCGAGGCAATCAGCCCCAGCATTTT.

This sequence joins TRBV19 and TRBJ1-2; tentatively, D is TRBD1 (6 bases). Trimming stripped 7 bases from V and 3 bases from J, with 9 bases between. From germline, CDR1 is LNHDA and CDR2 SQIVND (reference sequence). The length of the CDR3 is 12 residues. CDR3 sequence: CASKQGYYGYTF. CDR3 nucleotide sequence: TGTGCCAGTAAACAGGGCTACTATGGCTACACCTTC.

The CDR3 sequence: CASSDWGHWNTTPQETQYF. The CDR3 coding sequence is TGTGCCAGTAGTGATTGGGGCCATTGGAATACTACTCCCCAAGAGACCCAGTACTTC. The gene calls are TRBV19 and TRBJ2-5; a possible D gene is TRBD1 (5 bases). The CDR3 extends over 19 amino acids. The V and J ends lost 5 bases and 1 base respectively, with 26 bases between them. Germline lookup yields CDR1 LNHDA and CDR2 SQIVND (reference sequence).